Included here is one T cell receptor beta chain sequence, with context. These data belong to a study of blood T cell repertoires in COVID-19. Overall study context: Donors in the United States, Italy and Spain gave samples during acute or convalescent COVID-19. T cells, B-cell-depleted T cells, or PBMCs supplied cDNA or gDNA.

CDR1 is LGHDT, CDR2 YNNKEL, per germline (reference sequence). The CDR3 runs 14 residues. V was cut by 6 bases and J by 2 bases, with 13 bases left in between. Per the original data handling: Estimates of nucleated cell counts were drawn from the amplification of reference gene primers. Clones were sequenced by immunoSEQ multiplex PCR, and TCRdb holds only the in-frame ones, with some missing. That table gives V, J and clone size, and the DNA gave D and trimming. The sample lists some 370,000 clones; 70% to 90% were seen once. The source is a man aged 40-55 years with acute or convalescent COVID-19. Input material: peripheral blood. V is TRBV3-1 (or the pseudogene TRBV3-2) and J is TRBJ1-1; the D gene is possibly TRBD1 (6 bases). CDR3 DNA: TGTGCCAGCAGAGGGGCGGGGGCTAACACTGAAGCTTTCTTT. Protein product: CASRGAGANTEAFF.